These T cell receptor beta chains were read from a single sample in a study of blood T cells in healthy people across ages. TCRdb re-derived calls from the 5' RACE reads in MiXCR, one entry per CDR3 protein. Among around 970,000 distinct CDR3 sequences listed, roughly 51% were seen once. The sequencing sample was made of blood. The receptors come from a woman aged 55 to 70 in good health. The CDR3 runs from the conserved cysteine through the conserved F or W. Each record gives: J gene, CDR3 length, clone size, V gene, D gene, CDR3 DNA, CDR3 protein. A D gene is named only where the DNA matches it firmly. A row's size may be missing; if present it is once, few, many or a size class.

j_call: TRBJ2-7
cdr3_length: 13
clone_size: -
v_call: TRBV24-1
d_call: TRBD2
cdr3_nt: TGTGCCACCAGTGTAGCGGGAACCTCCGGGCAGTACTTC
cdr3_aa: CATSVAGTSGQYF

j_call: TRBJ2-4
cdr3_length: 12
clone_size: -
v_call: TRBV7-2
d_call: -
cdr3_nt: TGTGCCAGCAGTCACGACGGGGGCATTCAGTACTTC
cdr3_aa: CASSHDGGIQYF

j_call: TRBJ2-1
cdr3_length: 16
clone_size: -
v_call: TRBV5-1
d_call: TRBD1
cdr3_nt: TGCGCCAGCAGCTATTCCGGGACAGGGGGTAATAATGAGCAGTTCTTC
cdr3_aa: CASSYSGTGGNNEQFF

j_call: TRBJ2-7
cdr3_length: 14
clone_size: -
v_call: TRBV4-1
d_call: -
cdr3_nt: TGCGCCAGCAGCCAGGAAAATTCTGGCGGCGAGCAGTACTTC
cdr3_aa: CASSQENSGGEQYF

j_call: TRBJ2-3
cdr3_length: 17
clone_size: few
v_call: TRBV5-1
d_call: -
cdr3_nt: TGCGCCAGCAGCTTGTTGGGGGCCTCCACCTACACAGATACGCAGTATTTT
cdr3_aa: CASSLLGASTYTDTQYF

j_call: TRBJ2-1
cdr3_length: 14
clone_size: -
v_call: TRBV5-1
d_call: -
cdr3_nt: TGCGCCAGCAAGGGCGAGGCATCCTACAATGAGCAGTTCTTC
cdr3_aa: CASKGEASYNEQFF

j_call: TRBJ2-1
cdr3_length: 12
clone_size: -
v_call: TRBV12-3/TRBV12-4
d_call: -
cdr3_nt: TGTGCCAGCAGTTTTCGGTGGACAAGGGAGTTCTTC
cdr3_aa: CASSFRWTREFF

j_call: TRBJ2-7
cdr3_length: 14
clone_size: -
v_call: TRBV27
d_call: TRBD2
cdr3_nt: TGTGCCAGCAACCGTGGTAGCGGGGTCTACGAGCAGTACTTC
cdr3_aa: CASNRGSGVYEQYF

j_call: TRBJ1-2
cdr3_length: 14
clone_size: few
v_call: TRBV28
d_call: -
cdr3_nt: TGTGCCAGCAGTGTCAGGAGGGGGGGCTATGGCTACACCTTC
cdr3_aa: CASSVRRGGYGYTF

j_call: TRBJ2-7
cdr3_length: 15
clone_size: -
v_call: TRBV6-1
d_call: -
cdr3_nt: TGTGCCAGCAGTGAACAGCGGCAGAGCTCCTACGAGCAGTACTTC
cdr3_aa: CASSEQRQSSYEQYF

j_call: TRBJ2-4
cdr3_length: 13
clone_size: few
v_call: TRBV27
d_call: -
cdr3_nt: TGTGCCAGCAGTTTAGGCCCGGGGTACATTCAGTACTTC
cdr3_aa: CASSLGPGYIQYF

j_call: TRBJ2-1
cdr3_length: 14
clone_size: few
v_call: TRBV29-1
d_call: TRBD2
cdr3_nt: TGCAGCGTTGGCGGGAGACCCACCTACAATGAGCAGTTCTTC
cdr3_aa: CSVGGRPTYNEQFF

j_call: TRBJ2-3
cdr3_length: 15
clone_size: -
v_call: TRBV12-3/TRBV12-4
d_call: TRBD2
cdr3_nt: TGTGCCAGCACTATACTAGCGGGAGGTAGGGATACGCAGTATTTT
cdr3_aa: CASTILAGGRDTQYF

j_call: TRBJ2-7
cdr3_length: 15
clone_size: -
v_call: TRBV4-1
d_call: TRBD2
cdr3_nt: TGCGCCAGCAGCCAAGTCCTAGCGGGAGGGGACGAGCAGTACTTC
cdr3_aa: CASSQVLAGGDEQYF

j_call: TRBJ2-7
cdr3_length: 11
clone_size: few
v_call: TRBV20-1
d_call: -
cdr3_nt: TGCAGTGCTAGACGGGAGTACGAGCAGTACTTC
cdr3_aa: CSARREYEQYF

j_call: TRBJ2-5
cdr3_length: 12
clone_size: -
v_call: TRBV6-5
d_call: TRBD2
cdr3_nt: TGTGCCAGCAGGAGCGGGAGGGAGACCCAGTACTTC
cdr3_aa: CASRSGRETQYF

j_call: TRBJ2-3
cdr3_length: 14
clone_size: few
v_call: TRBV7-3
d_call: -
cdr3_nt: TGTGCCAGCAGTGAGCACCGAGGGACAGATACGCAGTATTTT
cdr3_aa: CASSEHRGTDTQYF

j_call: TRBJ1-5
cdr3_length: 16
clone_size: few
v_call: TRBV20-1
d_call: -
cdr3_nt: TGCAGTGCTAGACTAGGGTCGGCGATTAGCAATCAGCCCCAGCATTTT
cdr3_aa: CSARLGSAISNQPQHF

j_call: TRBJ2-7
cdr3_length: 12
clone_size: -
v_call: TRBV9
d_call: -
cdr3_nt: TGTGCCAGCAGCGCCGACAGCTGCGAGCAGTACTTC
cdr3_aa: CASSADSCEQYF

j_call: TRBJ2-3
cdr3_length: 15
clone_size: -
v_call: TRBV29-1
d_call: -
cdr3_nt: TGCAGCGTAGGCCATTTACGGGGACCTACAGATACGCAGTATTTT
cdr3_aa: CSVGHLRGPTDTQYF

j_call: TRBJ1-2
cdr3_length: 16
clone_size: few
v_call: TRBV7-2
d_call: TRBD1
cdr3_nt: TGTGCCAGCAGCCTAACAGGGGGCGCAGTAGGCTATGGCTACACCTTC
cdr3_aa: CASSLTGGAVGYGYTF

j_call: TRBJ1-5
cdr3_length: 12
clone_size: -
v_call: TRBV20-1
d_call: -
cdr3_nt: TGCAGTGCTAGTCATAGCAATCAGCCCCAGCATTTT
cdr3_aa: CSASHSNQPQHF

j_call: TRBJ2-7
cdr3_length: 10
clone_size: -
v_call: TRBV29-1
d_call: -
cdr3_nt: TGCAGCGTTGACCACAATGAGCAGTACTTC
cdr3_aa: CSVDHNEQYF

j_call: TRBJ2-3
cdr3_length: 15
clone_size: -
v_call: TRBV27
d_call: -
cdr3_nt: TGTGCCAGCAACCCTAGGGTAGCTGGCACAGATACGCAGTATTTT
cdr3_aa: CASNPRVAGTDTQYF

j_call: TRBJ1-2
cdr3_length: 12
clone_size: -
v_call: TRBV7-2
d_call: -
cdr3_nt: TGTGCCAGCAGCATCATAAACTATGGCTACACCTTC
cdr3_aa: CASSIINYGYTF

j_call: TRBJ2-7
cdr3_length: 15
clone_size: -
v_call: TRBV15
d_call: -
cdr3_nt: TGTGCCACCAGCAGAGGTTCTACAGGGTACAATGAGCAGTACTTC
cdr3_aa: CATSRGSTGYNEQYF

j_call: TRBJ2-7
cdr3_length: 12
clone_size: few
v_call: TRBV12-3/TRBV12-4
d_call: -
cdr3_nt: TGTGCCAGCAGAACAGGGATTGGCGAGCAGTACTTC
cdr3_aa: CASRTGIGEQYF

j_call: TRBJ2-5
cdr3_length: 15
clone_size: -
v_call: TRBV28
d_call: -
cdr3_nt: TGTGCCAGCAGTTTAAGGCAGACGTACCAAGAGACCCAGTACTTC
cdr3_aa: CASSLRQTYQETQYF

j_call: TRBJ2-3
cdr3_length: 12
clone_size: -
v_call: TRBV29-1
d_call: -
cdr3_nt: TGCAGCTCCCTGGAAAGCACAGATACGCAGTATTTT
cdr3_aa: CSSLESTDTQYF

j_call: TRBJ2-3
cdr3_length: 19
clone_size: -
v_call: TRBV2
d_call: TRBD2
cdr3_nt: TGTGCCAGCAGTGTTGCGGGAGGTAATTTTACCCCGTTGGCAGATACGCAGTATTTT
cdr3_aa: CASSVAGGNFTPLADTQYF

j_call: TRBJ2-5
cdr3_length: 16
clone_size: -
v_call: TRBV5-1
d_call: TRBD1
cdr3_nt: TGCGCCAGCAGCTTGGGGGACAGGACTTATAGCCAGACCCAGTACTTC
cdr3_aa: CASSLGDRTYSQTQYF

j_call: TRBJ2-3
cdr3_length: 18
clone_size: once
v_call: TRBV7-3
d_call: -
cdr3_nt: TGTGCCAGCAGTCCCTCGGGTGGACCACCGCGGAGCACAGATACGCAGTATTTT
cdr3_aa: CASSPSGGPPRSTDTQYF

j_call: TRBJ2-5
cdr3_length: 14
clone_size: -
v_call: TRBV6-2/TRBV6-3
d_call: TRBD1
cdr3_nt: TGTGCCAGCAGTCCCAGGACAGGGATGGAGACCCAGTACTTC
cdr3_aa: CASSPRTGMETQYF

j_call: TRBJ1-1
cdr3_length: 15
clone_size: once
v_call: TRBV12-3/TRBV12-4
d_call: -
cdr3_nt: TGTGCCAGCAGTACCCTCCGGGGGGGGGGCACTGAAGCTTTCTTT
cdr3_aa: CASSTLRGGGTEAFF

j_call: TRBJ2-7
cdr3_length: 13
clone_size: many
v_call: TRBV9
d_call: -
cdr3_nt: TGTGCCAGCAGCCCCGAGGGTTTGTACGAGCAGTACTTC
cdr3_aa: CASSPEGLYEQYF

j_call: TRBJ2-5
cdr3_length: 15
clone_size: -
v_call: TRBV7-2
d_call: TRBD1
cdr3_nt: TGTGCCAGCAGCCCCTGGACAGGGGGAAGAGAGACCCAGTACTTC
cdr3_aa: CASSPWTGGRETQYF

j_call: TRBJ2-1
cdr3_length: 15
clone_size: -
v_call: TRBV5-1
d_call: TRBD2
cdr3_nt: TGCGCCAGCCGTAGAGAGACTAGCGGGAGGAACGAGCAGTTCTTC
cdr3_aa: CASRRETSGRNEQFF

j_call: TRBJ2-1
cdr3_length: 16
clone_size: -
v_call: TRBV5-6
d_call: TRBD2
cdr3_nt: TGTGCCAGCAGCTACTTGGGACTAGCGGGAATCCATGAGCAGTTCTTC
cdr3_aa: CASSYLGLAGIHEQFF

j_call: TRBJ1-5
cdr3_length: 13
clone_size: -
v_call: TRBV7-8
d_call: -
cdr3_nt: TGTGCCAGCAGCTCCCGCCCTGATCAGCCCCAGCATTTT
cdr3_aa: CASSSRPDQPQHF

j_call: TRBJ2-3
cdr3_length: 13
clone_size: few
v_call: TRBV3-1
d_call: -
cdr3_nt: TGTGCCAGCAGCCAACCAGGTCCAGATACGCAGTATTTT
cdr3_aa: CASSQPGPDTQYF

j_call: TRBJ2-3
cdr3_length: 14
clone_size: few
v_call: TRBV29-1
d_call: TRBD2
cdr3_nt: TGCAGCGTTGGTTCGGGAGGATTGACAGATACGCAGTATTTT
cdr3_aa: CSVGSGGLTDTQYF

j_call: TRBJ2-1
cdr3_length: 15
clone_size: -
v_call: TRBV9
d_call: -
cdr3_nt: TGTGCCAGCAGCCGGAGGCCTAGCGCATGGAATGAGCAGTTCTTC
cdr3_aa: CASSRRPSAWNEQFF

j_call: TRBJ2-1
cdr3_length: 16
clone_size: few
v_call: TRBV20-1
d_call: -
cdr3_nt: TGCAGTGCTAGGGGCCGGGACGCCCAGTCCTACAATGAGCAGTTCTTC
cdr3_aa: CSARGRDAQSYNEQFF